Given below is one TCR beta chain in context. The antigen remains undetermined. The junction departs from the called germline gene at one end, perhaps through a read error. This entry is derived from a study of cytomegalovirus exposure and HLA in healthy donors. Findings and caveats of the study: V segments that were indistinguishable, TRBV6-2 and TRBV6-3 among them, were omitted from analysis. Presence/absence analyses took donor sequencing depth as roughly uniform. Later, TCR association rates were found to vary by HLA locus, highest for DRB1 and lowest for HLA-C. After further analysis at a later stage, some 15,000 TCR beta sequences were associated with HLA alleles at 0.05 false discovery rate.

The PCR was carried out with 60 Vbeta primers and 13 Jbeta primers. The assay was immunoSEQ multiplex PCR, and TCRdb's table has in-frame clones only and misses some. This table holds approximately 170,000 clones, about 76% found once. This CDR3 region has 13 residues. Germline V gene sequence: CDR1 MNHNS, CDR2 SASEGT. This sequence was found in a woman in her thirties or forties in good health and CMV-seropositive. The V gene is TRBV6-1, the J gene TRBJ1-1; D possibly corresponds to TRBD1 (5 bases). The sequenced sample was PBMCs. The CDR3 sequence is CAGSFGRDTEAFF. The CDR3 region has the DNA TGTGCCGGCAGTTTCGGCAGGGACACTGAAGCTTTCTTT.